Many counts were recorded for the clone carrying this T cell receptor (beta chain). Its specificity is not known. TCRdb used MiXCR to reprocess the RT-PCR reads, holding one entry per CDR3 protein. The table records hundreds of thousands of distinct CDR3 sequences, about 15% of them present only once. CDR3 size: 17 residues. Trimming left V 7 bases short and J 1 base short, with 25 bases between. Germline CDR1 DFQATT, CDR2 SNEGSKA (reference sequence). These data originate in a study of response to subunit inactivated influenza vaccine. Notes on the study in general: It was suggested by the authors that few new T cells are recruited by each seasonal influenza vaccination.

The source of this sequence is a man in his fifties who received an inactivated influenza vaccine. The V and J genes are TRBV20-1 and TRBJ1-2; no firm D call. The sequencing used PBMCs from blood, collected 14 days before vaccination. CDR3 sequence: CSGPWSNTRTDNYGYTF. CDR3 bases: TGCAGTGGCCCCTGGTCCAACACACGAACCGATAACTATGGCTACACCTTC.